Listed below are T cell receptor beta chains from one sample, sequenced in a study of cytomegalovirus exposure and HLA in healthy donors. Repertoires were generated with immunoSEQ multiplex PCR, while TCRdb's copy carries only in-frame clones and drops some. The sample table includes roughly 150,000 clones. Specimen: PBMCs. These receptor sequences come from a woman in her forties or fifties in good health and CMV-seronegative. Each CDR3 is given with its conserved first and last residue. The D gene is left open where the match is weak.

J: TRBJ1-3; D: NA; V: TRBV15; DNA: TGTGCCAGTAATTCCGGAAACACCATATATTTT; CDR3: CASNSGNTIYF
J: TRBJ2-7; D: TRBD2; V: TRBV4-1; DNA: TGCGCCAGCAGCCAGGGACTAGCGGGTTCTTCCTACGAGCAGTACTTC; CDR3: CASSQGLAGSSYEQYF
J: TRBJ2-1; D: TRBD2; V: TRBV5-1; DNA: TGCGCCAGCAGCTTCCCCCCGGGAGGAGACCGCTACAATGAGCAGTTCTTC; CDR3: CASSFPPGGDRYNEQFF
J: TRBJ2-7; D: NA; V: TRBV15; DNA: TGTGCCACCAGCGTGGGACTTACTTACGAGCAGTACTTC; CDR3: CATSVGLTYEQYF
J: TRBJ1-5; D: NA; V: TRBV6-5; DNA: TGTGCCAGCAGTTACCGGTCTAGCAATCAGCCCCAGCATTTT; CDR3: CASSYRSSNQPQHF
J: TRBJ2-7; D: NA; V: TRBV5-6; DNA: TGTGCCAGCAGCTTTCGGAGGTCCTACGAGCAGTACTTC; CDR3: CASSFRRSYEQYF
J: TRBJ1-1; D: NA; V: TRBV6-5; DNA: TGTGCCAGCAGGGGAGACACTGAAGCTTTCTTT; CDR3: CASRGDTEAFF
J: TRBJ2-7; D: TRBD1; V: TRBV18; DNA: TGTGCCAGCTCAATCGACAGGGGGCAATACGAGCAGTACTTC; CDR3: CASSIDRGQYEQYF
J: TRBJ2-5; D: NA; V: TRBV30; DNA: TGTGCCTGGAGTGTACAGGGACAAGAGACCCAGTACTTC; CDR3: CAWSVQGQETQYF
J: TRBJ2-5; D: NA; V: TRBV28; DNA: TGTGCCAGCAGTCCGGGACTTGTCCAAGAGACCCAGTACTTC; CDR3: CASSPGLVQETQYF
J: TRBJ2-7; D: NA; V: TRBV4-1; DNA: TGCGCCAGCAGCCCGTCTACGGGGGTCGCCTACGAGCAGTACTTC; CDR3: CASSPSTGVAYEQYF
J: TRBJ1-1; D: NA; V: TRBV5-1; DNA: TGCGCCAGCAGCTTGGAACAGGGTCCTGAAGCTTTCTTT; CDR3: CASSLEQGPEAFF
J: TRBJ1-1; D: NA; V: TRBV19; DNA: NA; CDR3: CASRVGQGSSFF
J: TRBJ2-7; D: TRBD1; V: TRBV7-9; DNA: TGTGCCAGCAGCGCCGGACAGGGAACCTACGAGCAGTACTTC; CDR3: CASSAGQGTYEQYF
J: TRBJ1-1; D: TRBD1; V: TRBV30; DNA: TGTGCCTGGAGGGGACAGGGAATGTACACTGAAGCTTTCTTT; CDR3: CAWRGQGMYTEAFF
J: TRBJ2-1; D: TRBD2; V: TRBV5-1; DNA: TGCGCCAGCAGCTTGGTGGGGGGGGCCTACAATGAGCAGTTCTTC; CDR3: CASSLVGGAYNEQFF
J: TRBJ2-5; D: NA; V: TRBV25-1; DNA: TGTGCCAGCAGTGAATGGAAAGACTGGACGGGGTGGTCCCAGTACTTC; CDR3: CASSEWKDWTGWSQYF
J: TRBJ2-7; D: NA; V: TRBV18; DNA: TGTGCCAGCTCACCGCGGGTCTACGAGCAGTACTTC; CDR3: CASSPRVYEQYF
J: TRBJ2-7; D: NA; V: TRBV27; DNA: TGTGCCAGCAGTTTGGGTAGACAAGAGTTCTCCTACGAGCAGTACTTC; CDR3: CASSLGRQEFSYEQYF
J: TRBJ2-7; D: NA; V: TRBV18; DNA: TGTGCCAGCTCACCCTTAGCCGGGACATTAAAGAACGAGCAGTACTTC; CDR3: CASSPLAGTLKNEQYF
J: TRBJ1-5; D: TRBD1; V: TRBV4-2; DNA: TGTGCCAGCAGCCAAGCCTCGACAGGGTCCTATAGCAATCAGCCCCAGCATTTT; CDR3: CASSQASTGSYSNQPQHF
J: TRBJ2-7; D: TRBD1; V: TRBV5-6; DNA: TGTGCCAGCAGCTGGGACAGGTCCGGGGACGAGCAGTACTTC; CDR3: CASSWDRSGDEQYF
J: TRBJ1-2; D: TRBD1; V: TRBV7-9; DNA: TGTGCCAGCAGCTTAGGTGACAGGGGCATCGGCTACACCTTC; CDR3: CASSLGDRGIGYTF
J: TRBJ2-1; D: NA; V: TRBV4-3; DNA: TGCGCCAGCAGCCAAGTACAGGGTGTCAATGAGCAGTTCTTC; CDR3: CASSQVQGVNEQFF
J: TRBJ2-5; D: NA; V: TRBV19; DNA: TGTGCCAGTAGTATAGATTCGGCGGGCGGCGGCTGGGTTGAGACCCAGTACTTC; CDR3: CASSIDSAGGGWVETQYF
J: TRBJ2-7; D: NA; V: TRBV7-2; DNA: TGTGCCAGCAGCACAACAAAGGGGCCCTACGAGCAGTACTTC; CDR3: CASSTTKGPYEQYF
J: TRBJ1-2; D: NA; V: TRBV27; DNA: TGTGCCAGCAGTGTTCTGGGGCAGGGAGGCCTGGGCTACACCTTC; CDR3: CASSVLGQGGLGYTF
J: TRBJ2-5; D: NA; V: TRBV5-1; DNA: TGCGCCAGCAGCGAGGAGGGGGCGACCAGAGAGACCCAGTACTTC; CDR3: CASSEEGATRETQYF
J: TRBJ2-7; D: TRBD1; V: TRBV13; DNA: TGTGCCAGCAGCTCTCAGGGACAGGGCTACGAGCAGTACTTC; CDR3: CASSSQGQGYEQYF